This T cell receptor (beta chain) was found in a study of blood T cell repertoires in COVID-19. Across the whole study: The study drew acute and convalescent COVID-19 samples from the United States, Italy and Spain. The analysed material was cDNA or gDNA that came from T cells, B-cell-depleted T cells, or PBMCs.

This clone came up a few times. Authors' analysis steps: From reference gene primer amplification, estimates of nucleated cell counts were derived. The protocol was immunoSEQ multiplex PCR, while the TCRdb copy is restricted to in-frame clones and leaves out a portion. Clone size and the V and J calls come from that table; the DNA yielded D and trimming. The sample yields about 130,000 clones, 77% seen once. The CDR3 is 15 residues long. The junction had 16 bases not matched to a gene; V was cut back by 8 bases and J by 7 bases. CDR1 is ENHRY and CDR2 is SYGVKD in the germline V gene. Sequenced input: peripheral blood. The clonotype originates from a man older than 75 with acute or convalescent COVID-19. The gene calls are TRBV10-3 and TRBJ1-2, with 7 bases fitting TRBD1. The CDR3 DNA follows: TGTGCCATCGGACTCGACGACAGGGAAACAAGTGGCTACACCTTC. It is translated as CAIGLDDRETSGYTF.